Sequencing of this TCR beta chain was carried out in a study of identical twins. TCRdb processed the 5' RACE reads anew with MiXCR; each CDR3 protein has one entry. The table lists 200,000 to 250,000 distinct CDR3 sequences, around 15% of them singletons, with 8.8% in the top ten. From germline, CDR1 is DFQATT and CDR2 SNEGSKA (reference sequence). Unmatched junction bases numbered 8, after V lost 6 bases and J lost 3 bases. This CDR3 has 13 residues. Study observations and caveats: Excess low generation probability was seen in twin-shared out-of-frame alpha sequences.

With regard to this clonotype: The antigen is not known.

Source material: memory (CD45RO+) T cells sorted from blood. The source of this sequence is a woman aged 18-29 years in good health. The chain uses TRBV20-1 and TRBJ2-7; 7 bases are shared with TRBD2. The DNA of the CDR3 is TGCAGTGCCAGGATAGGGAGGGTCTACGAGCAGTACTTC. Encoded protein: CSARIGRVYEQYF.